What follows describes a single TCR beta chain. This clonotype was counted only a few times. Its antigen remains unidentified. No base quality values were provided; no much bigger clone lies one nucleotide off. These data are taken from a study of regulatory T cells in long-lasting Graves disease (dated by TCRdb to the early 2020s). As for the study more broadly: To count as having persistent Graves' disease, a patient had to have received antithyroid drug treatment for over 5 years with TSH receptor autoantibodies remaining persistently positive. The study was conducted in China and was registered as a clinical trial. Peripheral blood TCR sequencing and RNA sequencing compared persistent Graves' disease patients with newly diagnosed Graves' disease patients. Persistent Graves' disease patients in the clinical cohort had taken antithyroid drugs for around 10 years on average. A total of roughly 35 samples underwent TCR sequencing: about 13 from persistent and 20 from newly diagnosed Graves' disease patients.

The sample's time point label, decoded: persistent/refractory GD, antithyroid drugs over 5 years with positive TRAb. For both TCR sequencing and RNA sequencing, RNA was extracted from PBMCs using TRIzol. Graves' disease was diagnosed according to American Thyroid Association guidelines. Patients for the study were recruited at an endocrinology department in Xi'an, China. From each patient, around 8.3 milliliters of peripheral blood was collected into an EDTA anticoagulant tube. Ficoll Paque Plus density gradient separation was used to isolate PBMCs, and no additional T cell sorting was done. RNA quality was checked with an Agilent 2100 Bioanalyzer and agarose gel, and concentration with a NanoDrop 2000. Library creation used multiplex PCR. Sequencing relied on an Illumina HiSeq 4000. To build TCR beta libraries, CDR3 regions were amplified by Arm-PCR using iRepertoire HTBI primers. Before sequencing, the PCR products underwent gel purification. The source study handled its data this way. Across samples, 60 to 70 TRBV and 13 to 15 TRBJ segments were identified and used for gene usage analysis of CDR3 amino acid clonotypes. COPE and FqMerger were used to merge the filtered high-quality paired reads into contigs. BLAST was used to align contigs to the IMGT TRBV, TRBD and TRBJ reference genes, and CDR3 was defined following IMGT. Highly expanded clones were defined as clonotypes with a frequency above 0.1%. Shannon entropy served as the measure of repertoire diversity, while the Gini coefficient captured V-J evenness. A clonotype found in more than one individual was treated as public. TCRdb handled the public reads itself, with Q25 trimming in fastp and clone calling in MiXCR, and kept productive beta chains. Rows with a matching CDR3 protein are joined into one entry that keeps the most common DNA and genes. TCRdb, rather than the study authors, made the V and J calls. This sample gives approximately 400,000 distinct CDR3 sequences in total; 23% of them show up just once. The biggest ten clones account for roughly 26% of the sample.

Study-level results and caveats: The study examined only peripheral blood because the primary lesion, thyroid tissue, could not be accessed. The small sample size was acknowledged by the authors as a limitation that may reduce accuracy. Compared with newly diagnosed patients, patients with persistent Graves' disease had lower TCR Shannon entropy and fewer highly expanded clones, which suggests clonal expansion. A larger number of public clonotypes was shared among persistent patients (approximately 3,000) than among newly diagnosed patients (about 990). Only the TCR beta chain was sequenced and analyzed.

The clonotype originates from a female donor with Graves disease. Sequencing used peripheral blood mononuclear cells (PBMCs), obtained when the disease was refractory, from a patient treated with antithyroid drugs.

CDR3 protein: CASSIGVRAQETQYF. The DNA sequence is as follows: TGTGCCAGTAGTATAGGTGTCCGGGCTCAAGAGACCCAGTACTTC. The sequence joins TRBV19 to TRBJ2-5; the D gene remains uncertain. V is shortened by 1 base, J by 2 bases, and the region joining them spans 11 bases. The germline V gene (reference sequence) yields LNHDA for CDR1 and SQIVND for CDR2. The CDR3, cysteine through phenylalanine, is 15 amino acids long. The entry retains the CDR3 DNA only, 45 bases that are in frame from base 1.